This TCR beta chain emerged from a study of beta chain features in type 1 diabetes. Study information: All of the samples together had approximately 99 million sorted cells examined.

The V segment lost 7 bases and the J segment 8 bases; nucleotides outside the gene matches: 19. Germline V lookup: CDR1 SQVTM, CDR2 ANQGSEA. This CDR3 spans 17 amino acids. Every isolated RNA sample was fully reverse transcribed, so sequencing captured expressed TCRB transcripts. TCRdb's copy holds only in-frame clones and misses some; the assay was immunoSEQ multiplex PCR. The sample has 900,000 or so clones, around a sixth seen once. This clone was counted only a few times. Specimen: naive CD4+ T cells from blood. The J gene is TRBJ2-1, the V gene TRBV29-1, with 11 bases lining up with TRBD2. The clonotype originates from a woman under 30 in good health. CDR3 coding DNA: TGCAGCGCCGGTCCCAGAATTATAGCGGGAGGGCCGGATGAGCAGTTCTTC. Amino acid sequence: CSAGPRIIAGGPDEQFF.